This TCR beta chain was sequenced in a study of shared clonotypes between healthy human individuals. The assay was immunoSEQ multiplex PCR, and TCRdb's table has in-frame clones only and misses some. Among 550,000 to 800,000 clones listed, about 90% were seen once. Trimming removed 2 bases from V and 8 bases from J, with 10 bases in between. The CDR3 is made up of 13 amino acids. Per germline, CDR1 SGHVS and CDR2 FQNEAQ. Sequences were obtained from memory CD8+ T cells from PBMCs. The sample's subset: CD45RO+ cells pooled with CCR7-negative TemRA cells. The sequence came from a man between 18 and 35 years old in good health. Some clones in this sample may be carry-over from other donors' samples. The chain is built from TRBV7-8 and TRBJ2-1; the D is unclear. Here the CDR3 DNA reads TGTGCCAGCAGCTTACGCCTGTCGGATGAGCAGTTCTTC. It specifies CASSLRLSDEQFF.